The 5 T cell receptor beta chains below all came from one sample that was sequenced in a study of cytomegalovirus exposure and HLA in healthy donors. PCR was performed using 60 Vbeta and 13 Jbeta primers. TCRdb keeps only in-frame clones here, not all; method: immunoSEQ multiplex PCR. The table has more than 80,000 clones, about 76% seen once; the top ten hold 5% to 7%. Specimen: PBMCs. The receptor set was obtained from a woman aged 45-59 years in good health and CMV-seropositive.

The chain couples TRBV11-2 to TRBJ2-7; D unresolved. Germline values: CDR1 SGHAT, CDR2 FQNNGV. This CDR3 is built from 12 residues. V was trimmed by 5 bases and J by 4 bases, leaving 9 bases between them. The CDR3, as DNA: TGTGCCAGCAGCCCTCACTCTTACGAGCAGTACTTC. Its translation: CASSPHSYEQYF. Using reference TRBV11-2 and TRBJ2-7 for the parts outside the CDR3, the full variable domain is EAGVAQSPRYKIIEKRQSVAFWCNPISGHATLYWYQQILGQGPKLLIQFQNNGVVDDSQLPKDRFSAERLKGVDSTLKIQPAKLEDSAVYLCASSPHSYEQYFGPGTRLTVT.

The CDR3 here is CASIDDRVDNSPLHF. The CDR3 DNA reads as TGTGCCAGCATTGATGACAGGGTGGACAATTCACCCCTCCACTTT. J is TRBJ1-6 and V is TRBV7-8; 7 bases fit TRBD1. The CDR3 is 15 residues long. The V and J ends lost 7 bases and 7 bases, in that order; junction bases with no gene match: 10. Germline-derived CDR1 and CDR2 are SGHVS and FQNEAQ.

V and J are TRBV5-4 and TRBJ2-5; TRBD1 agrees at 7 bases. J lost 1 base, V lost 5 bases, and 8 bases had no gene match. Germline V gives CDR1 SGHNT, CDR2 YYREEE (reference sequence). The CDR3 spans 15 residues. The CDR3 reads CASRQQQGSQETQYF. The CDR3 DNA sequence: TGTGCCAGCAGACAACAACAGGGGAGCCAAGAGACCCAGTACTTC. Supplemented by reference TRBV5-4 and TRBJ2-5, the full variable domain reads ETGVTQSPTHLIKTRGQQVTLRCSSQSGHNTVSWYQQALGQGPQFIFQYYREEENGRGNFPPRFSGLQFPNYSSELNVNALELDDSALYLCASRQQQGSQETQYFGPGTRLLVL.

The CDR3 DNA is TGTGCCAGCAGCGTGAGGCCGGGACTAGGAAACTACGAGCAGTACTTC. Translating gives CASSVRPGLGNYEQYF. This chain joins TRBV9 and TRBJ2-7, with 8 bases that match TRBD2. V lost 2 bases and J lost 3; bases outside the gene matches: 10. This CDR3 has 16 amino acids. Per the germline V gene, CDR1 is SGDLS and CDR2 is YYNGEE.

V is TRBV7-2 and J is TRBJ2-7; D ambiguous. Trimming cost V 1 base and J 0 bases, with 7 bases left between them. CDR1 is SGHTA and CDR2 is FQGNSA in the germline V gene. This CDR3 is built from 14 residues. Here the CDR3 DNA reads TGTGCCAGCAGCTTAGAATCCCGCTCCTACGAGCAGTACTTC. It encodes CASSLESRSYEQYF. The whole variable domain, remainder taken from reference TRBV7-2 and TRBJ2-7, is GAGVSQSPSNKVTEKGKDVELRCDPISGHTALYWYRQSLGQGLEFLIYFQGNSAPDKSGLPSDRFSAERTGGSVSTLTIQRTQQEDSAVYLCASSLESRSYEQYFGPGTRLTVT.